This TCR beta chain was recovered during a study of T cells after yellow fever vaccination. Turning to the study itself: Fractions containing few cells were prepared with SMART-Seq v4 Ultra Low Input.

Study-wide findings and caveats: The secondary response showed a weaker magnitude and a faster peak, day 5 versus 15.

In this sample, this clonotype turned up a few times. Its cognate antigen is unknown. TCRdb used MiXCR to reprocess the 5' RACE reads, holding one entry per CDR3 protein. This sample has about 400,000 distinct CDR3 sequences; roughly 10% occur once, and the top ten carry roughly 18%. The length of the CDR3 is 14 residues. Germline V gene data show CDR1 as MNHNS and CDR2 as SASEGT. V lost 3 bases, J lost 6 bases, and 6 bases stayed unmatched. V and J are TRBV6-1 and TRBJ1-1; 8 bases line up with TRBD1. This TCR was sampled from a man between 18 and 35 years old who received the YFV17D yellow fever vaccine. Sequencing used PBMCs, obtained on the day of the first yellow fever vaccination. The CDR3 DNA reads TGTGCCAGCAGTGATCGACAGGGGTGGGCTGAAGCTTTCTTT. Its protein product is CASSDRQGWAEAFF.